This paragraph covers one TCR beta chain sequence. Its antigen remains unidentified. No clone much larger than this one lies a single base away; base qualities are absent. At diagnosis, tumor, uninvolved tumor-adjacent lung and peripheral blood were collected and then preserved as a mix of FFPE and fresh-frozen material. Blood samples were analyzed as peripheral blood mononuclear cells for TCR repertoire profiling. The immunoSEQ Assay was used to sequence TCR beta CDR3 regions from DNA. On the study's bioinformatics: T cell density was computed as TCR beta template counts normalized to usable DNA estimated by amplifying housekeeping genes. Richness was estimated using the preseqR package, with extrapolation to 400,000 templates for PBMC samples and to 120,000 templates for tissue samples. Clonality was defined as one minus Pielou's evenness. Tissue-enriched TCRs were identified by differential abundance testing using productive amino-acid clonotypes, minimum total count 5 and alpha 0.1. Repertoire overlap between compartments was quantified with the Jaccard Index and Morisita Overlap Index. GLIPH clustered TCR beta CDR3s with public tetramer-defined viral CDR3s; viral motifs required at least three viral sequences plus V-gene enrichment. In its TCRdb copy, this immuneACCESS table keeps in-frame sequences only and misses some clones. Where compared with another copy, unresolved V genes explain less than half of these, and the others have no known cause. The DNA gave D and trimming, while V, J and clone size come from that table. The sample records about 36,000 clones, around 88% of which are singletons. Less than 9% of the sample belongs to the ten largest clones.

The sample comes from a study of T cells in localized non-small cell lung cancer (dated by TCRdb to between 2020 and 2021). Broadly, across the study: The study examined T cell repertoires in 200 to 250 patients with early-stage NSCLC and compared tumors with uninvolved tumor-adjacent lungs. NSCLC patients had a mean age of roughly 69 years, and fewer than 150 were male and around 99 female. All 220 or so NSCLC patients in the cohort were treatment-naive and had localized lung tumors that were resected.

From the germline V gene, CDR1 is SGHTA and CDR2 is FQGNSA. Between the V and J ends, shortened by 1 base and 4 bases respectively, the junction contains 4 bases. The CDR3 has 12 amino acids, counting the end cysteine and phenylalanine. Left in the record is the CDR3 DNA by itself, 36 bases read in frame from the first base. The paper as a whole reports these results and caveats: Because multi-region sequencing of the tumors was not done, intratumor heterogeneity could not be ruled out. Because the study design was exploratory, TCR variables were selected using unadjusted p-values without false-discovery rate correction. Uninvolved tumor-adjacent lung showed the highest T cell clonality, higher than tumor, which suggests more focused antigenic responses in the uninvolved tumor-adjacent lung. Longer overall survival was associated with higher blood T cell density, whereas shorter survival was associated with higher adjacent-lung clonality. Of the top 100 tumor clones, a median of approximately 60 were detected in paired uninvolved adjacent lung; about 26 were also among that lung's top 100.

Sequenced material: peripheral blood, taken before any cancer treatment. The sequence is built from TRBV7-2 and TRBJ1-2; the D gene is not confidently resolved. This clonotype originated in a woman aged 40-69 years with stage I lung adenocarcinoma. For the CDR3, the sequence is CASSLEPYGYTF. The sequenced DNA: TGTGCCAGCAGCTTAGAACCCTATGGCTACACCTTC.